This TCR beta chain was captured by sequencing in a study of cytomegalovirus exposure and HLA in healthy donors. Study as a whole: HLA-typed donors contributed some 85 million unique TCRs, which were held in an early data release. Study-wide points: Relative to equally common others, HLA-associated TCR beta chains showed greater clonal expansion in a later analysis. The authors listed 180 or so TCR beta chains as cytomegalovirus-associated.

Trimming cost V 3 bases and J 2 bases, with 9 bases left between them. Germline V gives CDR1 SGHDT, CDR2 YYEEEE. The CDR3 is 13 residues long. Both 60 Vbeta primers and 13 Jbeta primers went into the PCR. Libraries were prepared by immunoSEQ multiplex PCR; TCRdb keeps only in-frame clonotypes and omits some of them. In the table there are about 140,000 clones, 79% of which are singletons. Of note for this clone: As yet, its antigen is unknown.

This sequence originates from a man between 18 and 35 years old in good health and CMV-seronegative. Sequencing was done on a sample of PBMCs. The chain has TRBV5-6 and TRBJ2-7; weak D call: TRBD2 (5 bases). The DNA of the CDR3 is TGTGCCAGCAGCTGGAGGCAGGCCTACGAGCAGTACTTC. Protein sequence: CASSWRQAYEQYF. The variable domain in full, with the rest retrieved from reference TRBV5-6 and TRBJ2-7, is DAGVTQSPTHLIKTRGQQVTLRCSPKSGHDTVSWYQQALGQGPQFIFQYYEEEERQRGNFPDRFSGHQFPNYSSELNVNALLLGDSALYLCASSWRQAYEQYFGPGTRLTVT.